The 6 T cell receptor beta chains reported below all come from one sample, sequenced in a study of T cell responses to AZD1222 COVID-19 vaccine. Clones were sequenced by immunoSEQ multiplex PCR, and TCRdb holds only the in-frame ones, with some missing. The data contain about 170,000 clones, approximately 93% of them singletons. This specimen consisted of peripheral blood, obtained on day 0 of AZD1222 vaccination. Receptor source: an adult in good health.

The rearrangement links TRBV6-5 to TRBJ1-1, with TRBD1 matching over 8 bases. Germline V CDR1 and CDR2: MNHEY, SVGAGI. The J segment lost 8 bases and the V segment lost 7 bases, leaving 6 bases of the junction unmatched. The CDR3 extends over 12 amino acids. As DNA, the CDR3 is TGTGCCAGCACTTCGACAGGGGCAGAAGCTTTCTTT. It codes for CASTSTGAEAFF.

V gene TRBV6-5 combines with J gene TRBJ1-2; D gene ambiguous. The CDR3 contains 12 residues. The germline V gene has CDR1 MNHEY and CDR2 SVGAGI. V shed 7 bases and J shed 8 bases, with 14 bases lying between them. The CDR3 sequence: CASKFGDYGYTF. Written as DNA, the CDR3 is TGTGCCAGCAAGTTTGGGGATTACGGCTACACCTTC.

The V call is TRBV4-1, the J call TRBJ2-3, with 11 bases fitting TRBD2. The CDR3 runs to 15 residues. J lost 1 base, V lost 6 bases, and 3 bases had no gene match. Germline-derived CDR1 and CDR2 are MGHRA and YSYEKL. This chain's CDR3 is CASSRLAGRTDTQYF. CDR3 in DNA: TGCGCCAGCAGTCGACTAGCGGGGCGCACAGATACGCAGTATTTT.

CDR3 sequence: CASSLADLLAKNIQYF. The CDR3 bases are TGCGCCAGCAGCTTGGCTGATCTACTAGCCAAAAACATTCAGTACTTC. The rearrangement joins TRBV5-1 to TRBJ2-4; D is unresolved. Germline lookup yields CDR1 SGHRS and CDR2 YFSETQ. This CDR3 has 16 amino acids. V gave up 0 bases and J gave up 0 bases, with 10 bases separating them.

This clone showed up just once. The CDR3 bases are TGTGCCAGCAGCTCTCTAAACAATGAGCAGTTCTTC. Translated: CASSSLNNEQFF. V usage is TRBV7-9 and J usage is TRBJ2-1; D is uncertain. V lost 4 bases and J lost 5, with 6 bases in between. The CDR3 totals 12 residues. In germline, CDR1 is SEHNR, CDR2 FQNEAQ (reference sequence).

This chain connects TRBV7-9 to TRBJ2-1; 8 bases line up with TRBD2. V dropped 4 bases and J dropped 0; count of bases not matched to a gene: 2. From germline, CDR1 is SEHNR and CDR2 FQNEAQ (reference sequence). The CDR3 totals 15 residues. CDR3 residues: CASSYSGVSYNEQFF. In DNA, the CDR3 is TGTGCCAGCAGCTATAGCGGGGTCTCCTACAATGAGCAGTTCTTC.